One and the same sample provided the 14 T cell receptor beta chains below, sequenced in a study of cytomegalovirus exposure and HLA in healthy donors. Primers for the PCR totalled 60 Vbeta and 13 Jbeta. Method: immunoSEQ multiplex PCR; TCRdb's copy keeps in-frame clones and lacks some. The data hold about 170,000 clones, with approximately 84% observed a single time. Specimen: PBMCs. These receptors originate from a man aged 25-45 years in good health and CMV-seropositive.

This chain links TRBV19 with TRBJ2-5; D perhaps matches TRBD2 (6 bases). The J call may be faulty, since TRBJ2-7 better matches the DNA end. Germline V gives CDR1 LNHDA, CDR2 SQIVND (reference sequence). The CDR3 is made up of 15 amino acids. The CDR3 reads CASSSTSISTYEQYF. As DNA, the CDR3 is TGTGCCAGTAGTTCTACTAGCATCTCCACTTACGAGCAGTACTTC.

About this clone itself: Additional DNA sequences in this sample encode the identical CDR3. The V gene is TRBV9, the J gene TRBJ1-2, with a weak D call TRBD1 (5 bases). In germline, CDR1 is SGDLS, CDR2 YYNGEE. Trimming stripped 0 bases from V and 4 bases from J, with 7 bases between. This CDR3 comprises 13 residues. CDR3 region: CASSVVGGYGYTF. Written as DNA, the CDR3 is TGTGCCAGCAGCGTAGTGGGGGGCTATGGCTACACCTTC.

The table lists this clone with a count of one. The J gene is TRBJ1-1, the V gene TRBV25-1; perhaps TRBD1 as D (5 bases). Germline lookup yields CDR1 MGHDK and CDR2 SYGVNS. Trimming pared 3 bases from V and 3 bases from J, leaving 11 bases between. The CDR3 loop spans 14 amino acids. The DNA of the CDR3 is TGTGCCAGCAGTGAGGCGGGGCGGGACACTGAAGCTTTCTTT. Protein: CASSEAGRDTEAFF.

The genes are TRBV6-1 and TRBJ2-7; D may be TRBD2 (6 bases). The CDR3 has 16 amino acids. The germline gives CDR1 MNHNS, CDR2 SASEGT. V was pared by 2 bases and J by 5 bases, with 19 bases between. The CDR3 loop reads CASSELERPTGDEQYF. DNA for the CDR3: TGTGCCAGCAGTGAACTAGAAAGGCCTACGGGGGACGAGCAGTACTTC.

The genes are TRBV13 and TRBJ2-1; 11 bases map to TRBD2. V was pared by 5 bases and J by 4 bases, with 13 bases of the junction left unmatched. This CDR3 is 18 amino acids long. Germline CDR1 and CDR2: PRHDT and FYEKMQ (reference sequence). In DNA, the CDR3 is TGTGCCAGCAGCCGAAATAGCGGGAGGGCCCCGGGTTACAATGAGCAGTTCTTC. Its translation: CASSRNSGRAPGYNEQFF.

The CDR3 loop is CASSLISGETQYF. For the CDR3, the DNA is TGCGCCAGCAGCTTAATTTCGGGAGAGACCCAGTACTTC. This chain uses TRBV5-1 with TRBJ2-5; D is ambiguous. CDR3 length equals 13 residues. The germline V gene encodes CDR1 SGHRS and CDR2 YFSETQ. V lost 2 bases and J 4 bases, leaving 9 bases between the germline ends.

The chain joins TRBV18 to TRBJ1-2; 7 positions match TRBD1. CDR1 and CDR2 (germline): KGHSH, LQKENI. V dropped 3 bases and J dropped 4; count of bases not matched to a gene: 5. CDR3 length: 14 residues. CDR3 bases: TGTGCCAGCTCACCCGGGACAGATCCCTATGGCTACACCTTC. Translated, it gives CASSPGTDPYGYTF.

The CDR3 is CASSAGGSGEGGYTF. Written as DNA, the CDR3 is TGTGCCAGCAGCGCGGGTGGGTCGGGAGAGGGTGGCTACACCTTC. This chain connects TRBV9 to TRBJ1-2; D ambiguous. V shed 3 bases and J shed 7 bases, with 19 bases lying between them. The CDR3 extends over 15 amino acids. Per the germline V gene, CDR1 is SGDLS and CDR2 is YYNGEE.

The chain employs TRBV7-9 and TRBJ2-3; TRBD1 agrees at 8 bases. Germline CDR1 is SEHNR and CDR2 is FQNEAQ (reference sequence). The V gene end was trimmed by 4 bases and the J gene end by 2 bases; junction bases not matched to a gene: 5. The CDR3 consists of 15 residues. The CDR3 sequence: CASSSTGGYTDTQYF. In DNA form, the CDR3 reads TGTGCCAGCAGCTCCACAGGGGGTTACACAGATACGCAGTATTTT.

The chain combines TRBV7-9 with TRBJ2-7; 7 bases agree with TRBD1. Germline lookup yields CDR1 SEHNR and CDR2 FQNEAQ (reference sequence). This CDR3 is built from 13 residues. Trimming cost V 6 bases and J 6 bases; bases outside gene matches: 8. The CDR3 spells CASSHDRASEQYF. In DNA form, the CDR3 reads TGTGCCAGCAGTCATGACAGGGCCTCCGAGCAGTACTTC.

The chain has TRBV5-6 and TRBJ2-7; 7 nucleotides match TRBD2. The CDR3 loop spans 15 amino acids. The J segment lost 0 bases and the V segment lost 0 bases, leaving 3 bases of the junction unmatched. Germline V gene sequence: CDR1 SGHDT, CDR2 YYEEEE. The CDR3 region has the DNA TGTGCCAGCAGCTTGGAGGGACTACTCTCCTACGAGCAGTACGTC. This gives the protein CASSLEGLLSYEQYV.

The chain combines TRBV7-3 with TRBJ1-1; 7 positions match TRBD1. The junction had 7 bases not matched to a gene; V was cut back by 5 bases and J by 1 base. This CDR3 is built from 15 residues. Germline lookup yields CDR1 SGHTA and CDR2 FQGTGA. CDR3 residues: CASSRSGTANTEAFF. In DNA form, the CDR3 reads TGTGCCAGCAGCCGAAGTGGGACAGCGAACACTGAAGCTTTCTTT. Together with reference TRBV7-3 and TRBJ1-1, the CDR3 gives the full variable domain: GAGVSQTPSNKVTEKGKYVELRCDPISGHTALYWYRQSLGQGPEFLIYFQGTGAADDSGLPNDRFFAVRPEGSVSTLKIQRTERGDSAVYLCASSRSGTANTEAFFGQGTRLTVV.

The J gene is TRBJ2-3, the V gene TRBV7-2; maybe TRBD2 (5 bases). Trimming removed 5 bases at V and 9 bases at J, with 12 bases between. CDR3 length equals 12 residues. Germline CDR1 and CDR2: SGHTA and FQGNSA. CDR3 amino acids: CASSRESVTQYF. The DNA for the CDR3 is TGTGCCAGCAGCCGGGAATCTGTGACGCAGTATTTT.

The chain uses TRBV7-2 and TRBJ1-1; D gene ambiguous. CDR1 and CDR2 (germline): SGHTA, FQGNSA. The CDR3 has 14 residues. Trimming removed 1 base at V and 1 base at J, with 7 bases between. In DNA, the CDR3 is TGTGCCAGCAGCTTAGATTATCGGAACACTGAAGCTTTCTTT. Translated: CASSLDYRNTEAFF.